The T cell receptor beta chain described here comes from a study of blood T cells in healthy people across ages (dated by TCRdb to the mid-2010s). Context from the whole study: Template switching captured roughly one uniquely barcoded TCR beta cDNA molecule per two T cells in model experiments. The study measured age-related changes in TCR beta repertoire diversity using deep sequencing normalized with unique cDNA molecular identifiers. The donors were divided into four age groups: young (average about 16 years), middle-aged (approximately 39), aged (around 67) and long-lived (around 80). To avoid experimental bias, donors of different ages were randomly spread across the sequencing lanes. The study analyzed two additional independent replicas of 1 million unique cDNA reads from the same blood draw for two donors, one aged 18 to 30 and one aged 80 or older.

Findings and caveats that apply to the study as a whole: A strong correlation was found between observed TCR beta diversity and the percentage of naive T cells measured by flow cytometry. Because the CMV infection status of the donors was unknown, age-related changes in expanded clonotypes may potentially have been confounded. Estimates of total diversity based on one million sequenced T cells were considered lower bounds and underestimates. Observed TCR beta diversity per million T cells fell roughly linearly with age, and a significant reduction was already apparent by age about 43. Compared with the aged group, the long-lived group had more naive CD4+ T cells, fewer expanded clones and increased TCR diversity, suggesting age selection. Bulk unsorted PBMC profiling prevented conclusive comparison of naive and antigen-experienced compartments.

The library was obtained by 5' RACE. The sequencer was an Illumina HiSeq 2500. A second PCR of about 6 to 11 cycles was performed with a sample-barcoded 5' primer and a J-beta primer mix. Each TCR beta cDNA molecule received a unique molecular identifier from a template-switch 5' adaptor carrying 12 random nucleotides. Each sample yielded at least 3 million CDR3-containing paired-end reads. All of the RNA was converted into first-strand cDNA using the Mint cDNA synthesis kit, with a TRBC-specific oligonucleotide serving as the primer. After uracil-DNA glycosylase treatment, a first 18-cycle PCR used universal primers M1SS and BC2_uni_R on all cDNA. In the source study's methods: Normalization of each sample was performed by random selection of 1 million high-quality reads, each carrying a distinct molecular identifier. Reads with shared molecular identifiers were discarded instead of being binned into consensus sequences. CDR3 identification, clonotype clustering and error correction used MiTCR with a Q25 quality threshold and the strictest error-elimination algorithm. A nonparametric unseen species model using Euler transformation provided a lower-bound estimate of total TCR beta diversity. In TCRdb, the public reads were trimmed at Q25 with fastp and aligned with MiXCR, with productive beta chains retained. All rows with the same CDR3 protein become a single entry with the most common DNA and genes. V and J calls and clone size were set by TCRdb, not the authors. This sample lists fewer than 1,000,000 distinct CDR3 sequences; 44% were detected once. The ten largest clones represent around 21% of the sample.

Donors were under 40 systemically healthy Caucasian individuals from Russia aged roughly 6 to 90 years. Roughly 10 milliliters of peripheral blood were drawn from each donor into EDTA-treated Vacutainer tubes. Ficoll-Paque density-gradient centrifugation was used to isolate PBMCs, with at least 6.5 million obtained per sample. Trizol reagent was used to extract total RNA from PBMCs, with at least 6 micrograms per sample. For every donor, flow cytometry on a PBMC aliquot measured the percentage of naive CD45RAhigh/CD27high T cells. CDR1 SGHTA and CDR2 FQGNSA are derived from the germline V gene. Ends trimmed: V by 7 bases, J by 8 bases; bases unmatched to a gene: 11. The CDR3 sequence holds 15 residues, the cysteine and phenylalanine included. Kept here is only the CDR3 DNA, which spans 45 bases and is read in frame from base 1. As to this clonotype: No antigen is known for it. No base qualities exist here, and no much larger clone lies one base off it.

The V and J segments used are TRBV7-2 and TRBJ1-6; TRBD1 agrees with 7 junctional bases. This receptor was identified in a man aged 55 to 70 in good health. Sample: blood. This receptor carries the CDR3 CASTSRGLGDSPLHF. The DNA sequence follows: TGTGCCAGCACCTCGAGGGGGCTAGGTGATTCACCCCTCCACTTT.